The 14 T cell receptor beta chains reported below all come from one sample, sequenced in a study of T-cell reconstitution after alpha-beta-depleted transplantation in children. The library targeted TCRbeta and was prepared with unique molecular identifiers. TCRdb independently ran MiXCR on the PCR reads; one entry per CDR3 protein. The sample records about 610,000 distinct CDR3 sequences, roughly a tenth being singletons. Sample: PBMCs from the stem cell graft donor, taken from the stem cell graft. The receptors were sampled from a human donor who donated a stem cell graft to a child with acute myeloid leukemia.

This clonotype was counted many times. DNA of the CDR3: TGTGCCTGGGTCAGGACTAGCGGGTTGTATGAGCAGTTCTTC. Protein product: CAWVRTSGLYEQFF. This chain uses TRBV30 with TRBJ2-1; 11 positions match TRBD2. The CDR3 extends over 14 amino acids. The V segment lost 5 bases and the J segment 8 bases; nucleotides outside the gene matches: 8. Germline CDR1 GTSNPN, CDR2 SVGIG (reference sequence).

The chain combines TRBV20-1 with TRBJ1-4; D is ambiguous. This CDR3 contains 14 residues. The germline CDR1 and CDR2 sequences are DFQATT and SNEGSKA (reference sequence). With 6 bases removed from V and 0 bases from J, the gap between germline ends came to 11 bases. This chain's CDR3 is CSAPRTATNEKLFF. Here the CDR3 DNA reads TGCAGTGCCCCCCGGACGGCAACTAATGAAAAACTGTTTTTT.

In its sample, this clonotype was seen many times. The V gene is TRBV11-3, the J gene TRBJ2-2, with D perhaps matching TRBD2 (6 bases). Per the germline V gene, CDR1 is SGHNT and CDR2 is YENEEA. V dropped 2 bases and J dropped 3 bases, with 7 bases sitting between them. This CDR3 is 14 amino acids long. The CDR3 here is CASSLLAYTGELFF. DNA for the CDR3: TGTGCCAGCAGCTTACTAGCGTACACCGGGGAGCTGTTTTTT.

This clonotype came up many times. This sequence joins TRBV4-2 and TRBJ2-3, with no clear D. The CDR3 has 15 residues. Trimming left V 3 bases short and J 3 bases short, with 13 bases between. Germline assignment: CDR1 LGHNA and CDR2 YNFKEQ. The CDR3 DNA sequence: TGTGCCAGCAGCCAGAAGATATTAGCAACAGATACGCAGTATTTT. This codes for CASSQKILATDTQYF.

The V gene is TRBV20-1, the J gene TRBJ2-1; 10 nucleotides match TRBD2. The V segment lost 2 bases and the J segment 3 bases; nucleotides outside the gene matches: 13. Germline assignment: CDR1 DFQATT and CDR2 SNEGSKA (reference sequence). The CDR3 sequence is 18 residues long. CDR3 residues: CSARSASGSRGVYNEQFF. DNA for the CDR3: TGCAGTGCTAGATCGGCTAGCGGGAGTCGAGGGGTCTACAATGAGCAGTTCTTC.

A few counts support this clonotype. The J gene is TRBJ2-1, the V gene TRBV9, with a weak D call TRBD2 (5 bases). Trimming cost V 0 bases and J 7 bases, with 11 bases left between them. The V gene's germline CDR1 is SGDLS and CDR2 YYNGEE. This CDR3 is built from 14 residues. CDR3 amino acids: CASSVAGSSNEQFF. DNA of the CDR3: TGTGCCAGCAGCGTAGCGGGATCCTCGAATGAGCAGTTCTTC.

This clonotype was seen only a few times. The CDR3 DNA is TGCAGGGGTGCCCCTAGCGGGAGTATCCCTGGTGAGCAGTTCTTC. Its translation: CRGAPSGSIPGEQFF. The chain carries TRBV20-1 and TRBJ2-1; 10 bases match TRBD2. Germline V lookup: CDR1 DFQATT, CDR2 SNEGSKA (reference sequence). The CDR3 runs to 15 residues.

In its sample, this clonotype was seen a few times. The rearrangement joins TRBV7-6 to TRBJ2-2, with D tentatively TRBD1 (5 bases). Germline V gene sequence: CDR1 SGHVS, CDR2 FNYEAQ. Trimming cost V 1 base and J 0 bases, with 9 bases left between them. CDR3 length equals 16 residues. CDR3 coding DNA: TGTGCCAGCAGCTTAGGACAGAACCCGAACACCGGGGAGCTGTTTTTT. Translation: CASSLGQNPNTGELFF.

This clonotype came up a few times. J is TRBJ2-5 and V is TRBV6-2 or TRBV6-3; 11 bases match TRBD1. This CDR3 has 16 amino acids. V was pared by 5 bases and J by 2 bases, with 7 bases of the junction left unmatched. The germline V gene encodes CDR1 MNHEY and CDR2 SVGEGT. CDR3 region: CASSPRTGGRQETQYF. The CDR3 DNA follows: TGTGCCAGCAGTCCCCGGACAGGGGGCCGACAAGAGACCCAGTACTTC.

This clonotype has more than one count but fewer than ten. CDR3 amino acids: CASSIEARTRYYNEQFF. Here the CDR3 DNA reads TGTGCCAGCAGCATAGAAGCTCGGACTAGATACTACAATGAGCAGTTCTTC. The genes are TRBV14 and TRBJ2-1; 7 bases fit TRBD2. This CDR3 region has 17 residues. Unmatched junction bases numbered 13, after V lost 5 bases and J lost 3 bases. Germline lookup yields CDR1 SGHDN and CDR2 FVKESK.

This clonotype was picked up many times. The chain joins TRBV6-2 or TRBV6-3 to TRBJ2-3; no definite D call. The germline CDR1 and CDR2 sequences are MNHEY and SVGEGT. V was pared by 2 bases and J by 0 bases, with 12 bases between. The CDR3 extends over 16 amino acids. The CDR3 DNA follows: TGTGCCAGCAGTTACAGCCCTGAAACTAGCACAGATACGCAGTATTTT. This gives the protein CASSYSPETSTDTQYF.

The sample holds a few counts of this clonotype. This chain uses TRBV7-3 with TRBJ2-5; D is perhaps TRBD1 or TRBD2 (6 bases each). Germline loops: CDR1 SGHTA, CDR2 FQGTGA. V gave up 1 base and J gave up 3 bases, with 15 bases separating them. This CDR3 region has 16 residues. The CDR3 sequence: CASSLKWGAGKETQYF. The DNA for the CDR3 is TGTGCCAGCAGCTTAAAGTGGGGGGCCGGAAAAGAGACCCAGTACTTC.

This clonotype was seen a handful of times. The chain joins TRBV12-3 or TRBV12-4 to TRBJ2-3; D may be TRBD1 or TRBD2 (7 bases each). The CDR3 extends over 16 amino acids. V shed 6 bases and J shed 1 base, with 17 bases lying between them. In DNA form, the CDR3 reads TGTGCCAGCAGGCCGAACAGGGGAGGGGGCACAGATACGCAGTATTTT. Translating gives CASRPNRGGGTDTQYF.

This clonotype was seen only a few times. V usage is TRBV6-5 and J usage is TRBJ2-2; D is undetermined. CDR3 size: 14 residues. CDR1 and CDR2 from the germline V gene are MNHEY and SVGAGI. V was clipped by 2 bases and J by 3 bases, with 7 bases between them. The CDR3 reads CASSYVQDTGELFF. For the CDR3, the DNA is TGTGCCAGCAGTTACGTCCAGGACACCGGGGAGCTGTTTTTT.